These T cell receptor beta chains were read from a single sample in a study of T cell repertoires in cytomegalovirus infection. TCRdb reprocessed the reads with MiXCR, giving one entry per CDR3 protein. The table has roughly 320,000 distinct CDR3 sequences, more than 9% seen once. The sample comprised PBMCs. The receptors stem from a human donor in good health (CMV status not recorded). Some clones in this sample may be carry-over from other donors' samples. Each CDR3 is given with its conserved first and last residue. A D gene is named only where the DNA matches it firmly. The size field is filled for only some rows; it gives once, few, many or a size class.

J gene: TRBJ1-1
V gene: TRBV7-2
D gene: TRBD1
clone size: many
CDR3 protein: CASSRETGYTEAFF
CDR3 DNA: TGTGCCAGCAGCAGAGAGACAGGGTACACTGAAGCTTTCTTT

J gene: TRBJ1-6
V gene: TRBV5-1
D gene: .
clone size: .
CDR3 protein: CASSLNRDPPGSPLHF
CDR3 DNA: TGCGCCAGCAGCTTAAACCGGGATCCGCCAGGTTCACCCCTCCACTTT

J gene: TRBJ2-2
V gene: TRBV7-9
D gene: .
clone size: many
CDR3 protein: CASSPRMAANTGELFF
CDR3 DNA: TGTGCCAGCAGCCCACGGATGGCAGCGAACACCGGGGAGCTGTTTTTT

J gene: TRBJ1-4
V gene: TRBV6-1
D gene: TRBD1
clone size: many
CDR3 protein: CASSAPQGVPTNEKLFF
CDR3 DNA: TGTGCCAGCAGTGCCCCTCAGGGGGTCCCAACTAATGAAAAACTGTTTTTT

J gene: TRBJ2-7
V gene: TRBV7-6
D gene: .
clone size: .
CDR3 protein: CASSLEAGGSYEQYF
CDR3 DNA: TGTGCCAGCAGCTTAGAGGCTGGGGGGTCCTACGAGCAGTACTTC

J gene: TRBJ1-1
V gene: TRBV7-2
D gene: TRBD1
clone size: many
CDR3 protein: CASSLGVTGRPRVEAFF
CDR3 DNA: TGTGCCAGCAGCTTAGGGGTGACAGGGAGGCCCAGGGTCGAAGCTTTCTTT

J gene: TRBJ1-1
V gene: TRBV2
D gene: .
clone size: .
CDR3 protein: CASSWGGYANTEAFF
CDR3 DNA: TGTGCCAGCTCCTGGGGGGGCTACGCGAACACTGAAGCTTTCTTT

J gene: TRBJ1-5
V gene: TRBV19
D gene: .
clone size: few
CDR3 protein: CASSYGQAGEPQHF
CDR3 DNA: TGTGCCAGTAGTTATGGGCAGGCCGGAGAGCCCCAGCATTTT

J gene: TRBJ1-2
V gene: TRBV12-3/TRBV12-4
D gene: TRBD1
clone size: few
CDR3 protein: CASSPSGQYGYTF
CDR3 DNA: TGTGCCAGCAGCCCCTCGGGACAGTATGGCTACACCTTC

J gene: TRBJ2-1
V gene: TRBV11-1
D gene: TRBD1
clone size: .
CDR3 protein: CASSNRGQRNNEQFF
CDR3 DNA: TGTGCCAGCAGCAATAGGGGACAGAGAAACAATGAGCAGTTCTTC

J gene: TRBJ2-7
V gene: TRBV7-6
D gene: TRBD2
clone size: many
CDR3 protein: CASSFRTSGREEQYF
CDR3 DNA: TGTGCCAGCAGCTTTCGGACTAGCGGGAGGGAGGAGCAGTACTTC

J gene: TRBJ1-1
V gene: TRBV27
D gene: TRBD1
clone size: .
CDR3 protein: CASSYIGNRDRGHTEAFF
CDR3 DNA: TGTGCCAGCAGTTATATAGGGAACCGGGACAGGGGGCACACTGAAGCTTTCTTT

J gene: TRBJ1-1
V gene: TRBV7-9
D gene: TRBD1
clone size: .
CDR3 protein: CASRSRDRVSEAFF
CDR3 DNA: TGTGCCAGCAGGTCTCGGGACAGGGTGTCTGAAGCTTTCTTT

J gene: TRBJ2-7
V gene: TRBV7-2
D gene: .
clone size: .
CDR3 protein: CASSPKGFEQYF
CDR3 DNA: TGTGCCAGCAGCCCCAAGGGTTTCGAGCAGTACTTC

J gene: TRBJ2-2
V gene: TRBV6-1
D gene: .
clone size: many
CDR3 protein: CASRPGTHTGELFF
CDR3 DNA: TGTGCCAGCAGGCCCGGGACTCACACCGGGGAGCTGTTTTTT

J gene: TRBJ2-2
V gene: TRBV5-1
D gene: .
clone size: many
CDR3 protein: CASSSGHTNTGELFF
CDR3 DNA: TGCGCCAGCAGCTCGGGACATACGAACACCGGGGAGCTGTTTTTT

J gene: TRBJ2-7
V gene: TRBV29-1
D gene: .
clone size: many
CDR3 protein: CSVGEAGWTEQYF
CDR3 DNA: TGCAGCGTCGGGGAGGCAGGGTGGACCGAGCAGTACTTC

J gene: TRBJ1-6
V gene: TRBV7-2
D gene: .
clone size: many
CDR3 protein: CASSQWGGGSSSYNSPLHF
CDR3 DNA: TGTGCCAGCAGCCAGTGGGGGGGAGGGAGTAGCTCCTATAATTCACCCCTCCACTTT

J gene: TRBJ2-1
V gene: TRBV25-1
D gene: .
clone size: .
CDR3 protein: CASSDMGLASTYNEQFF
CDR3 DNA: TGTGCCAGCAGTGATATGGGGTTGGCGTCGACCTACAATGAGCAGTTCTTC